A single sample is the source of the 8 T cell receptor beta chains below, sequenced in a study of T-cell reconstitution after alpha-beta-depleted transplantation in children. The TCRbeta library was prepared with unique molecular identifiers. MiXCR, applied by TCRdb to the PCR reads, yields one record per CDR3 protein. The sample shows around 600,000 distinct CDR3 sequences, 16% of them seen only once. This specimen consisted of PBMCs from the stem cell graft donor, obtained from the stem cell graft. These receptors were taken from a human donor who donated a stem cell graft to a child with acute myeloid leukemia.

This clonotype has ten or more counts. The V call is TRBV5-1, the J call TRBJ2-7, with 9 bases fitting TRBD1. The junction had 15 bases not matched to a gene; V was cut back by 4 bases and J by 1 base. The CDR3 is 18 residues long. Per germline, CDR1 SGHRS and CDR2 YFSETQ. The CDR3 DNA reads TGCGCCAGCAGCCCCGGACCTATTACAGGGGGCGTTTCCTACGAGCAGTACGTC. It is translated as CASSPGPITGGVSYEQYV.

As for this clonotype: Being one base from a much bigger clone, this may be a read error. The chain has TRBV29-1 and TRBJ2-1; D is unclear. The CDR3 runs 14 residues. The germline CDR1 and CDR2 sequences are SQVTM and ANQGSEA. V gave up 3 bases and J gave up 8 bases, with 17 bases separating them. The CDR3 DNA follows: TGCAGCGTTGAGAGGTGGTTCGAAAGGGATGAGCAGTTCTTC. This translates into CSVERWFERDEQFF.

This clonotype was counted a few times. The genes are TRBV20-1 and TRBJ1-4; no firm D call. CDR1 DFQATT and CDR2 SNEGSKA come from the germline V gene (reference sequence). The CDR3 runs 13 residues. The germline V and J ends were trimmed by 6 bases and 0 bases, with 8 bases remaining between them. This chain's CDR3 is CSANHATNEKLFF. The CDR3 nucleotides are TGCAGTGCAAACCATGCAACTAATGAAAAACTGTTTTTT.

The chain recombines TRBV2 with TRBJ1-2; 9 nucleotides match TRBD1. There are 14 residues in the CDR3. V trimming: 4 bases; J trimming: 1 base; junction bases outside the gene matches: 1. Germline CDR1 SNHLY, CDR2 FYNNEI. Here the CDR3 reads CASSGDRVNYGYTF. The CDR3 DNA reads TGTGCCAGCAGTGGGGACAGGGTTAACTATGGCTACACCTTC.

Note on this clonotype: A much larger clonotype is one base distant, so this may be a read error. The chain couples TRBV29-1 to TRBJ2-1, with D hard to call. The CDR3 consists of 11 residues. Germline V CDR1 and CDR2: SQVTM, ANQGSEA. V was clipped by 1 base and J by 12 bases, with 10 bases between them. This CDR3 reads CSVEVFDVQFF. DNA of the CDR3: TGCAGCGTTGAAGTCTTCGATGTGCAGTTCTTC.

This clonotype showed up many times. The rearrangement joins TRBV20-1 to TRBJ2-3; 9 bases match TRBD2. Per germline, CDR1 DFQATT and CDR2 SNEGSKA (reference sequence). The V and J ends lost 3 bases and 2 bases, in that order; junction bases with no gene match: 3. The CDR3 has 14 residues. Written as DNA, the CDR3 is TGCAGTGCTAGTGCTAGCGGGGCCACAGATACGCAGTATTTT. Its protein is CSASASGATDTQYF.

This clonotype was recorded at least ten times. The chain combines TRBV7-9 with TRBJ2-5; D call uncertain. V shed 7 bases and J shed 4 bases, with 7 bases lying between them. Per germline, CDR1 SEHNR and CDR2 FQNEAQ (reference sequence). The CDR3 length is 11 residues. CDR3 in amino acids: CASIGLETQYF. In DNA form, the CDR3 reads TGTGCCAGCATCGGGTTAGAGACCCAGTACTTC.

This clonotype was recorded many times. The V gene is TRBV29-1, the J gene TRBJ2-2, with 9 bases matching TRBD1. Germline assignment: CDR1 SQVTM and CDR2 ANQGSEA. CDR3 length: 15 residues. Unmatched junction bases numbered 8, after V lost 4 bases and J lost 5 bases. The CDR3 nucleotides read TGCAGCGTTGGAGGGGGACAGGGTAGTACCGGGGAGCTGTTTTTT. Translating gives CSVGGGQGSTGELFF.